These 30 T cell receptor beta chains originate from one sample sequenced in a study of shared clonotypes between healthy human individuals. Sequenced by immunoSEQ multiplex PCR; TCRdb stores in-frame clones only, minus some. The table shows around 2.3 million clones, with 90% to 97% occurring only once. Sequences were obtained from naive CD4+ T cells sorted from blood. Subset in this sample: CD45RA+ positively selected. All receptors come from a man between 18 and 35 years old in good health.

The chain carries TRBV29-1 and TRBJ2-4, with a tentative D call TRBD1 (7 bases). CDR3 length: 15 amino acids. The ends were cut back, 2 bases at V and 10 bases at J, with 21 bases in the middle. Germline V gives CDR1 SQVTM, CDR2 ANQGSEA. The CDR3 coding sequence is TGCAGCGTTGAACCGCTAGGGGGCGGGGTACCAATTCAGTACTTC. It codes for CSVEPLGGGVPIQYF.

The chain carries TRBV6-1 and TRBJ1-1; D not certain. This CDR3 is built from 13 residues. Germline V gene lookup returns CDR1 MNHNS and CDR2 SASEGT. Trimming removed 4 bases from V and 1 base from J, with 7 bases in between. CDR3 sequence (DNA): TGTGCCAGCAGTGCGGCCCGGAACACTGAAGCTTTCTTT. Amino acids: CASSAARNTEAFF.

DNA for the CDR3: TGTGCCAGCAGTGAAGGAGGGACAGCAAATCTCAATGAGCAGTTCTTC. Protein: CASSEGGTANLNEQFF. This chain connects TRBV6-1 to TRBJ2-1; 7 bases agree with TRBD1. CDR3 length: 16 amino acids. After removal of 1 base from V and 6 bases from J, the junction contained 9 bases not matched to a gene. Germline CDR1 MNHNS, CDR2 SASEGT.

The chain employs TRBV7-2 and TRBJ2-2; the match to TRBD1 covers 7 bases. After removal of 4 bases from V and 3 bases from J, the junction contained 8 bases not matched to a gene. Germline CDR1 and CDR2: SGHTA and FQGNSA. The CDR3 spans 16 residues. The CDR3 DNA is TGTGCCAGCAGCTCCGGCACAGGGGCATACACCGGGGAGCTGTTTTTT. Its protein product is CASSSGTGAYTGELFF.

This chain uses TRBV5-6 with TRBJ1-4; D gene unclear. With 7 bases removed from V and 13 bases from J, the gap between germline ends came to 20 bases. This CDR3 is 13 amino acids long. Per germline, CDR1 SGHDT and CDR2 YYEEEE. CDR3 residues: CASQPPGSEVLFF. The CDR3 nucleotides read TGTGCCAGCCAACCCCCGGGGAGCGAGGTACTGTTTTTT. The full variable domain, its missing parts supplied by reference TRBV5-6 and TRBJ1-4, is DAGVTQSPTHLIKTRGQQVTLRCSPKSGHDTVSWYQQALGQGPQFIFQYYEEEERQRGNFPDRFSGHQFPNYSSELNVNALLLGDSALYLCASQPPGSEVLFFGSGTQLSVL.

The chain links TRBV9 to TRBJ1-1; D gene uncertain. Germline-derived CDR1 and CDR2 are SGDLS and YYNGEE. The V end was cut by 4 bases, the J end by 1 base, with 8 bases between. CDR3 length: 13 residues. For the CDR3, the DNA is TGTGCCAGCAGCTTACAAGAGAACACTGAAGCTTTCTTT. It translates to CASSLQENTEAFF.

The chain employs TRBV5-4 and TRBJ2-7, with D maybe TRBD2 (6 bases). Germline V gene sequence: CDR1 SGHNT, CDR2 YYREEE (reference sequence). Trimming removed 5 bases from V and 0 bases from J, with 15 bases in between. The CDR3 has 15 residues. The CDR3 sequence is CASRGGGKGSYEQYF. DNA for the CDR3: TGTGCCAGCAGGGGCGGCGGGAAAGGCTCCTACGAGCAGTACTTC.

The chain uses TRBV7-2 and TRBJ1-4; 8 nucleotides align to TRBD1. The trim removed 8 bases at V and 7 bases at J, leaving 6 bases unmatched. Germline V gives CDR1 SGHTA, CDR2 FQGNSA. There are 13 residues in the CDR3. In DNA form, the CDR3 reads TGTGCCAGCGGGCCAGGGGGCTTTGAAAAACTGTTTTTT. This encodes CASGPGGFEKLFF.

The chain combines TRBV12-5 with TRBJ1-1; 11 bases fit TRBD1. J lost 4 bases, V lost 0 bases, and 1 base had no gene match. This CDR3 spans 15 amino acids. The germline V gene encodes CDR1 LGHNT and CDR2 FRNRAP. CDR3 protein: CASGLVGTGGTEAFF. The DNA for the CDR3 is TGTGCTAGTGGTTTGGTAGGGACAGGGGGCACTGAAGCTTTCTTT.

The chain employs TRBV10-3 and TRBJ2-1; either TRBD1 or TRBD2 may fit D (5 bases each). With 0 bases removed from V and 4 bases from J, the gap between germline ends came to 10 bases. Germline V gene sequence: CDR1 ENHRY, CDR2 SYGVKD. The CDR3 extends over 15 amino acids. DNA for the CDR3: TGTGCCATCAGTGAGTCCGGGACCCAATACAATGAGCAGTTCTTC. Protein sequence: CAISESGTQYNEQFF.

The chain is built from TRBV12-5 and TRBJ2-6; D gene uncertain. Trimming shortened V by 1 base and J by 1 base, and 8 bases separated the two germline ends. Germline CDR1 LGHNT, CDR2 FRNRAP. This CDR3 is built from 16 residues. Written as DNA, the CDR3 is TGTGCTAGTGGTTTGGGTATCCCTTCTGGGGCCAACGTCCTGACTTTC. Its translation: CASGLGIPSGANVLTF.

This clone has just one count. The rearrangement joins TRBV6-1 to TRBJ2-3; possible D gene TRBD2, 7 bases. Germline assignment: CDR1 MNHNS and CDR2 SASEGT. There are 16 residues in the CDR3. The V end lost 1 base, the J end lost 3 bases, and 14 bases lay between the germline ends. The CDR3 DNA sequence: TGTGCCAGCAGTGAAGTAGTGGGGGGGGCGACAGATACGCAGTATTTT. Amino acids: CASSEVVGGATDTQYF.

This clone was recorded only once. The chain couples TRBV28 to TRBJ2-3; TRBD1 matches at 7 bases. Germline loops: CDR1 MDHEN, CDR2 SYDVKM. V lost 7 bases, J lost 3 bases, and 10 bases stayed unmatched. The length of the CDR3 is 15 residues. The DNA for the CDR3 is TGTGCCAGCAACCAGGGGACAGTTCGGACAGATACGCAGTATTTT. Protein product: CASNQGTVRTDTQYF.

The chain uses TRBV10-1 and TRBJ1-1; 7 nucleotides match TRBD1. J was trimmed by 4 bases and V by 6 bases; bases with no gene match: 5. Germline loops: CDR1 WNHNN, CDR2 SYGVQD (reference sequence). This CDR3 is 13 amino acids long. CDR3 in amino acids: CASSRQGSTEAFF. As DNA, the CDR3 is TGCGCCAGCAGCAGACAGGGATCCACTGAAGCTTTCTTT.

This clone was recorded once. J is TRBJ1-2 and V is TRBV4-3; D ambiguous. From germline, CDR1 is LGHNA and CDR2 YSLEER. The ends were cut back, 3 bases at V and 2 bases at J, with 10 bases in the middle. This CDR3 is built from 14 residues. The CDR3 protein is CASSQRTENYGYTF. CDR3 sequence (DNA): TGCGCCAGCAGCCAGAGGACGGAAAACTATGGCTACACCTTC.

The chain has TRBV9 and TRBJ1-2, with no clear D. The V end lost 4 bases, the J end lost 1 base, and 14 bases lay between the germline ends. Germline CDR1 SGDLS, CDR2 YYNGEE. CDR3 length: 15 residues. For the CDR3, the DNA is TGTGCCAGCAGCATCAGACCGACGGATAACTATGGCTACACCTTC. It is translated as CASSIRPTDNYGYTF.

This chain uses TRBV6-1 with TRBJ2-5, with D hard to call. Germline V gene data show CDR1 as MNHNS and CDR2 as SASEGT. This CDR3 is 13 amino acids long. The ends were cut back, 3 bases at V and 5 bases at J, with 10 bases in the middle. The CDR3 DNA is TGTGCCAGCAGTGACCCTAAAATGGAGACCCAGTACTTC. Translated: CASSDPKMETQYF.

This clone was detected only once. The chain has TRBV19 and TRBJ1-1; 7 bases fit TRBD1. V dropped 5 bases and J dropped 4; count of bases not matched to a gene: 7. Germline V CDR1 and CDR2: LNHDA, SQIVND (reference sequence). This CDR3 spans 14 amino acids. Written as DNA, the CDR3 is TGTGCCAGTAGTCCCCAGGGGGGCATCACTGAAGCTTTCTTT. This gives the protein CASSPQGGITEAFF.

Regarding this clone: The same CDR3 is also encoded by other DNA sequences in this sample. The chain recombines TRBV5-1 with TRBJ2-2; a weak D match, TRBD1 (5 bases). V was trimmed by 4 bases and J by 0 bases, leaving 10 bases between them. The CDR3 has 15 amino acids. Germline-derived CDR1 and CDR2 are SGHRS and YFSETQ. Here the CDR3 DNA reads TGCGCCAGCAGCCTCGACAGATCGAACACCGGGGAGCTGTTTTTT. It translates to CASSLDRSNTGELFF.

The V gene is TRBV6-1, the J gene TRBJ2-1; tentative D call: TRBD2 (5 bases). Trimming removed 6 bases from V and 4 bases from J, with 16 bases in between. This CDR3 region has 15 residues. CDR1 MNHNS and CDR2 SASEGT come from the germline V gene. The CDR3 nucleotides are TGTGCCAGCAGCCGTGCGGGTCCGTCGTACAATGAGCAGTTCTTC. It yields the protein CASSRAGPSYNEQFF.

The CDR3 loop is CAISVGSEGEAFF. The DNA of the CDR3 is TGTGCCATCAGTGTCGGTTCTGAGGGGGAAGCTTTCTTT. This sequence joins TRBV10-3 and TRBJ1-1, with D perhaps TRBD1 (5 bases). CDR3 length: 13 amino acids. V was cut by 4 bases and J by 8 bases, with 14 bases left in between. Germline V gives CDR1 ENHRY, CDR2 SYGVKD.

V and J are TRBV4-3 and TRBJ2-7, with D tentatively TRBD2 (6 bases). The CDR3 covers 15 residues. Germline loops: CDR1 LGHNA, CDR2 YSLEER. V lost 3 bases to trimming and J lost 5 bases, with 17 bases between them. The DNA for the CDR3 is TGCGCCAGCAGCCAGGCACTGCTAGCGCGGCACGAGCAGTACTTC. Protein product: CASSQALLARHEQYF.

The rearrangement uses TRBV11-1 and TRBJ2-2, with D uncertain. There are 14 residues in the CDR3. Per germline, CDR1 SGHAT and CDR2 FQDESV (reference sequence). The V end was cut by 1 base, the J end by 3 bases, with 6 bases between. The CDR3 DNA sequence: TGTGCCAGCAGCTTAGAACGGTACACCGGGGAGCTGTTTTTT. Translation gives CASSLERYTGELFF. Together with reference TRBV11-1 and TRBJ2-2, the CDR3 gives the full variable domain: EAEVAQSPRYKITEKSQAVAFWCDPISGHATLYWYRQILGQGPELLVQFQDESVVDDSQLPKDRFSAERLKGVDSTLKIQPAELGDSAMYLCASSLERYTGELFFGEGSRLTVL.

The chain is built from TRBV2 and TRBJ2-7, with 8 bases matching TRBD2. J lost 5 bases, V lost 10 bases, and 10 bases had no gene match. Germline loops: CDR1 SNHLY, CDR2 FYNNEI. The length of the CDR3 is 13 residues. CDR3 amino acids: CATKRGPQNEQYF. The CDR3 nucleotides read TGTGCCACCAAGCGGGGGCCCCAGAACGAGCAGTACTTC. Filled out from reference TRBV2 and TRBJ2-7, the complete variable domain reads EPEVTQTPSHQVTQMGQEVILRCVPISNHLYFYWYRQILGQKVEFLVSFYNNEISEKSEIFDDQFSVERPDGSNFTLKIRSTKLEDSAMYFCATKRGPQNEQYFGPGTRLTVT.

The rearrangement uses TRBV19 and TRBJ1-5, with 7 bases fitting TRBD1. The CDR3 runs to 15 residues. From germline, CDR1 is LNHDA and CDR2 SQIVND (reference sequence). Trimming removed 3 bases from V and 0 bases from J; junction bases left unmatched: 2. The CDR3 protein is CASSMEGASNQPQHF. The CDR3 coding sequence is TGTGCCAGTAGTATGGAGGGGGCTAGCAATCAGCCCCAGCATTTT.

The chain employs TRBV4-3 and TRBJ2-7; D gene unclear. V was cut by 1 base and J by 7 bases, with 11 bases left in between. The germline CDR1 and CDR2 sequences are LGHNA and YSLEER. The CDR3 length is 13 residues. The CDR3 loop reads CASSQGSLGEQYF. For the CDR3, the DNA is TGCGCCAGCAGCCAAGGGTCCCTTGGGGAGCAGTACTTC.

Here the CDR3 DNA reads TGTGCCAGCAGCTTGGGGGGGGCGCGGCTCACTGAAGCTTTCTTT. This translates into CASSLGGARLTEAFF. The V and J genes are TRBV11-2 and TRBJ1-1, with D possibly matching TRBD1 (6 bases). CDR1 and CDR2 from the germline V gene are SGHAT and FQNNGV. The CDR3 spans 15 residues. Deletions cut 3 bases from V and 4 bases from J, with 15 bases between.

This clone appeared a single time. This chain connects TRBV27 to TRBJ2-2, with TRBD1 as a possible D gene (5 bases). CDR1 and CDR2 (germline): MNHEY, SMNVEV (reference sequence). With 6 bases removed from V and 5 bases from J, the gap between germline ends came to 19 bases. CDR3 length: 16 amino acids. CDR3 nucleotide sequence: TGTGCCAGCAGACTCTCCGGCAGGGTGGGGACCGGGGAGCTGTTTTTT. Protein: CASRLSGRVGTGELFF.

The CDR3 DNA sequence: TGTGCCAGCAGTGAAGCGGGGGGACTAGCGGGCACAGATACGCAGTATTTT. Translation gives CASSEAGGLAGTDTQYF. The chain joins TRBV6-1 to TRBJ2-3; 11 positions agree with TRBD2. This CDR3 spans 17 amino acids. Losses at the gene ends were 0 bases for V and 1 base for J; bases not matched to a gene: 3. CDR1 is MNHNS and CDR2 is SASEGT in the germline V gene.

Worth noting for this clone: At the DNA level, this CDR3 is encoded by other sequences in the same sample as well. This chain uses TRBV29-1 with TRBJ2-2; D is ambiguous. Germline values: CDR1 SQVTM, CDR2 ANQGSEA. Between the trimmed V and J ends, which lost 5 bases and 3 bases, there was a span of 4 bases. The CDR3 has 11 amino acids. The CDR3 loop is CSVRYTGELFF. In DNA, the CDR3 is TGCAGCGTTCGTTACACCGGGGAGCTGTTTTTT.